This TCR beta chain was recovered during a study of cytomegalovirus exposure and HLA in healthy donors. Donors were drawn from the approximately 120-subject validation cohort, separate from the roughly 670-subject first cohort. V was trimmed by 4 bases and J by 2 bases, leaving 10 bases between them. There are 14 residues in the CDR3. Germline V gene lookup returns CDR1 SNHLY and CDR2 FYNNEI. General study points: The classifier reportedly diagnosed cytomegalovirus status with high sensitivity and specificity. Cytomegalovirus association was listed for around 170 TCR beta chains. Confirmation was obtained in vitro that three CMV-associated chains are specific for CMV antigens.

Assay used: immunoSEQ multiplex PCR; TCRdb lists only in-frame clones, some missing. The sample yields roughly 130,000 clones, 88% seen once. Concerning this clone: Antigen unknown.

The chain employs TRBV2 and TRBJ2-3; the D is unclear. The sample was PBMCs. This receptor was identified in a young man in good health and CMV-seronegative. CDR3 sequence (DNA): TGTGCCAGCAGTGTGCGGAAATCCACAGATACGCAGTATTTT. Amino acids: CASSVRKSTDTQYF.